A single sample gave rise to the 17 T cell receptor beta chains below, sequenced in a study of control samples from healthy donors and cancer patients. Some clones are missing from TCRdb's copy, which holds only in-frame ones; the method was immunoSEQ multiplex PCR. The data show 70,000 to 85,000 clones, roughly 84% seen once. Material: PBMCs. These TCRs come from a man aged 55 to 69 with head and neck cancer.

The CDR3 nucleotides read TGTGCCAGCAGGAATAGGGAGAGGGGAACTGAAGCTTTCTTT. Encoded protein: CASRNRERGTEAFF. The V gene is TRBV6-1, the J gene TRBJ1-1, with a possible D match to TRBD1 (5 bases). V was shortened by 6 bases and J by 5 bases, with 16 bases between the two germline ends. The CDR3 has 14 amino acids. Germline values: CDR1 MNHNS, CDR2 SASEGT.

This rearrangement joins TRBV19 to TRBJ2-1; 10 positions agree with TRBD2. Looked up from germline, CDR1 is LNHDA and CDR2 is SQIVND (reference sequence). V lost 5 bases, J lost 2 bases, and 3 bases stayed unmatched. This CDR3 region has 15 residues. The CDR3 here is CASSPSGGAYNEQFF. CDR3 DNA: TGTGCCAGTAGTCCTAGCGGGGGAGCCTACAATGAGCAGTTCTTC.

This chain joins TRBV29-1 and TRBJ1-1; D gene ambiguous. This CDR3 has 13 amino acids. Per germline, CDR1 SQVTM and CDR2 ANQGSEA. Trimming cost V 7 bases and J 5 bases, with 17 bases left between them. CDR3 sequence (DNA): TGCAGCGCCCTCTCCCCCCGCCCGACTGAAGCTTTCTTT. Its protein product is CSALSPRPTEAFF.

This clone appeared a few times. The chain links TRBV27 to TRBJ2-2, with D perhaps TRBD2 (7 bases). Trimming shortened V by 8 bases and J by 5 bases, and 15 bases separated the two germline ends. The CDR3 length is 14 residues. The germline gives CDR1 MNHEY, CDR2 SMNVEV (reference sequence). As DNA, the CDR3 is TGTGCCAGCTCATGGGGGGGCCAAACCGGGGAGCTGTTTTTT. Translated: CASSWGGQTGELFF.

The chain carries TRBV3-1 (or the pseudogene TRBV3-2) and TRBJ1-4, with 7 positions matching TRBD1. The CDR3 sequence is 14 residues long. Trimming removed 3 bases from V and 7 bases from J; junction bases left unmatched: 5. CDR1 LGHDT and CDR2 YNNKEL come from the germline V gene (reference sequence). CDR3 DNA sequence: TGTGCCAGCAGCCAGATGGGGACAGCTGAAAAACTGTTTTTT. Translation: CASSQMGTAEKLFF.

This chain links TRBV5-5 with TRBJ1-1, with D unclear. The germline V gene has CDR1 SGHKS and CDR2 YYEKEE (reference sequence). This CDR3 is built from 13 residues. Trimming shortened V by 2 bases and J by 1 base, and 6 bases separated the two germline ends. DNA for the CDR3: TGTGCCAGCAGCTTCGTTCAGAACACTGAAGCTTTCTTT. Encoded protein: CASSFVQNTEAFF.

CDR3 amino acids: CASSHTRQGPEGGTF. The CDR3 DNA sequence: TGTGCCAGCAGCCATACCCGACAGGGGCCCGAGGGGGGAACCTTC. The chain links TRBV6-6 to TRBJ1-2; 8 positions agree with TRBD1. This CDR3 comprises 15 residues. The germline V gene encodes CDR1 MNHNY and CDR2 SVGAGI (reference sequence). V lost 6 bases, J lost 14 bases, and 20 bases stayed unmatched.

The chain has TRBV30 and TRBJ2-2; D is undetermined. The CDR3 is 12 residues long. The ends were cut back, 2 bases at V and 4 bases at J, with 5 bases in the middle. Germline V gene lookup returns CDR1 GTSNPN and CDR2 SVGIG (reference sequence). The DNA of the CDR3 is TGTGCCTGGAGTATACGCACCGGGGAGCTGTTTTTT. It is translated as CAWSIRTGELFF.

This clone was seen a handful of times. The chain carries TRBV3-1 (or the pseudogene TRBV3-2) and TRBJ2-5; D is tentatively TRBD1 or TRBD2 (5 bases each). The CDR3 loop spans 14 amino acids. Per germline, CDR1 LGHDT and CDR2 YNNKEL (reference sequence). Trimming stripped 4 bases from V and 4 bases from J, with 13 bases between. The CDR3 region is CASSRQHRGETQYF. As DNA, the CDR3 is TGTGCCAGCAGCCGACAGCACCGGGGAGAGACCCAGTACTTC.

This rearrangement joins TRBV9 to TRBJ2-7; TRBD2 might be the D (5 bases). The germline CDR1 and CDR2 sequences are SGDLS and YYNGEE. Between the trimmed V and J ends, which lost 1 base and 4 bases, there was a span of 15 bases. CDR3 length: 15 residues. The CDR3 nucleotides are TGTGCCAGCAGCGTATCTACCTCCGGGGTTTACGAGCAGTACTTC. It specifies CASSVSTSGVYEQYF.

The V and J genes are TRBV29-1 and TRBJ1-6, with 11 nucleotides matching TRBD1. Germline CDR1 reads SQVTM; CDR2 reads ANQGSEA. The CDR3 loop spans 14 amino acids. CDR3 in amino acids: CSAWTGGAGSPLHF. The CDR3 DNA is TGCAGTGCTTGGACAGGGGGCGCCGGATCACCCCTCCACTTT.

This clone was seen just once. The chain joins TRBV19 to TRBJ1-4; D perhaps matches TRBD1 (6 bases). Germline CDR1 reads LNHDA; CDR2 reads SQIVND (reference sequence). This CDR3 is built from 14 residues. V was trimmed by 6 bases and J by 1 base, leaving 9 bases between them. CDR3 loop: CASSGGGTNEKLFF. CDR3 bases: TGTGCCAGTAGCGGGGGCGGAACTAATGAAAAACTGTTTTTT.

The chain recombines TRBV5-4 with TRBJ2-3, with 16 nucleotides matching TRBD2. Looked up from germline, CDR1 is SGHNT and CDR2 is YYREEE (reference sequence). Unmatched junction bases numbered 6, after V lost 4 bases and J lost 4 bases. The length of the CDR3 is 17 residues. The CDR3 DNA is TGTGCCAGCAGCCTAGGGACTAGCGGGAGGGATCCAGATACGCAGTATTTT. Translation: CASSLGTSGRDPDTQYF.

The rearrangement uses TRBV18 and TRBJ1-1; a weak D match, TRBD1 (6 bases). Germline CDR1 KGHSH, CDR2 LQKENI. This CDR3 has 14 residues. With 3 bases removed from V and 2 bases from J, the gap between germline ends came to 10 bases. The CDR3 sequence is CASSPQGSNTEAFF. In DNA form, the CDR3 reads TGTGCCAGCTCACCCCAGGGGAGTAACACTGAAGCTTTCTTT.

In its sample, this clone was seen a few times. CDR3 residues: CASSLDRGLGQPQHF. As DNA, the CDR3 is TGTGCCAGCTCTCTCGACAGGGGGCTAGGTCAGCCCCAGCATTTT. V gene TRBV18 combines with J gene TRBJ1-5, with 10 nucleotides matching TRBD1. Trimming cost V 6 bases and J 6 bases; bases outside gene matches: 8. Germline V gene data show CDR1 as KGHSH and CDR2 as LQKENI. The CDR3 consists of 15 residues. Supplemented by reference TRBV18 and TRBJ1-5, the full variable domain reads NAGVMQNPRHLVRRRGQEARLRCSPMKGHSHVYWYRQLPEEGLKFMVYLQKENIIDESGMPKERFSAEFPKEGPSILRIQQVVRGDSAAYFCASSLDRGLGQPQHFGDGTRLSIL.

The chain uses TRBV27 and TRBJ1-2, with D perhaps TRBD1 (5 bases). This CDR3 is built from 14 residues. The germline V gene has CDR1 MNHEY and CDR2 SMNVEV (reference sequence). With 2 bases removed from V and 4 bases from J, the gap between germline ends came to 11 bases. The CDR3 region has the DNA TGTGCCAGCAGTTTAAGGCAGGGCGGCTATGGCTACACCTTC. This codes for CASSLRQGGYGYTF.

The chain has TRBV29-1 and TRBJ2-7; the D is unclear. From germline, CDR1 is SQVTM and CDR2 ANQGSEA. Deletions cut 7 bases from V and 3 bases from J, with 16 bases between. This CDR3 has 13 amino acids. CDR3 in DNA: TGCAGCGCAACGTTGCAGCTCGGCTACGAGCAGTACTTC. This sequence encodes CSATLQLGYEQYF.